This entry describes one T cell receptor (beta chain). What it recognizes is unknown. These data are taken from a study of T cells in Graves' hyperthyroidism and ophthalmopathy. Study in general: Upon initial diagnosis and before any treatment, peripheral blood was collected.

Absence of ophthalmopathy progression within 18 months defined stable Graves' hyperthyroidism. What was amplified from RNA transcripts were TCR beta CDR3 regions. A set of HTBI primers served as the primers for a first-round RT-PCR of the TCR CDR3. TCRdb redid the calling of the multiplex PCR reads with MiXCR, one entry per CDR3 protein. The sample carries hundreds of thousands of distinct CDR3 sequences, roughly 14% recorded once. In germline, CDR1 is SNHLY, CDR2 FYNNEI. This CDR3 has 14 amino acids. The ends were cut back, 5 bases at V and 5 bases at J, with 15 bases in the middle. Notes on the study in general: Separation of ophthalmopathy from stable hyperthyroidism was achieved by a 13 V-J model.

Input material: blood. The chain uses TRBV2 and TRBJ2-5; D call uncertain. The clonotype comes from a woman between 18 and 30 years old with Graves' hyperthyroidism. The CDR3 DNA sequence: TGTGCCAGCAGTCCGAGAAGGGCTCCGGAGACCCAGTACTTC. It yields the protein CASSPRRAPETQYF.